The 11 T cell receptor beta chains reported below all come from one sample, sequenced in a study of T cell clusters in autoimmune cytopenias. One tube held mixed TRB-A and TRB-B primer pools for touch-down PCR. Reprocessing the multiplex PCR reads, TCRdb reports a single entry for every CDR3 protein and omits DNA. This sample's table reports roughly 5,300 distinct CDR3 sequences. About 39,000 genome equivalents of blood DNA were amplified for TRB. This same sample was also taken into another study, of T cell repertoires in aging, cancer and after chemotherapy.

Sequenced sample: peripheral blood. The receptors derive from a human donor in good health.

This chain uses TRBV27 with TRBJ2-6; TCRdb's D call, TRBD1, is unchecked because there is no DNA. Looked up from germline, CDR1 is MNHEY and CDR2 is SMNVEV (reference sequence). There are 14 residues in the CDR3. CDR3 sequence: CASMRGSRANVLTF.

This clonotype is identified as large from frequency. This sequence joins TRBV19 and TRBJ2-2; the TRBD1 assignment by TCRdb is unverifiable without DNA. Per the germline V gene, CDR1 is LNHDA and CDR2 is SQIVND (reference sequence). The CDR3 is 15 amino acids. The CDR3 spells CASSERQGGGGELFF.

The V call is TRBV27, the J call TRBJ1-1. The V gene's germline CDR1 is MNHEY and CDR2 SMNVEV (reference sequence). The CDR3 runs to 12 residues. The CDR3 loop is CASSLLGTEAFF.

This clonotype is medium-sized (0.01 to 0.1%) by frequency. This chain connects TRBV19 to TRBJ1-2; TCRdb lists TRBD1, though no DNA is available to test this call. The CDR3 extends over 17 amino acids. Germline CDR1 LNHDA, CDR2 SQIVND (reference sequence). The CDR3 here is CASSISWTGVDNYGYTF.

The CDR3 loop reads CASSLDRNFGYTF. The chain is built from TRBV5-6 and TRBJ1-2. Germline V lookup: CDR1 SGHDT, CDR2 YYEEEE. The CDR3 is made up of 13 amino acids.

Here the CDR3 reads CASRVSGGAEAFF. The chain combines TRBV6-1 with TRBJ1-1; the TRBD1 assignment by TCRdb is unverifiable without DNA. In germline, CDR1 is MNHNS, CDR2 SASEGT. This CDR3 comprises 13 residues.

This chain connects TRBV19 to TRBJ1-5; the D call from TCRdb, TRBD1, cannot be confirmed without DNA. There are 13 residues in the CDR3. Germline CDR1 LNHDA, CDR2 SQIVND (reference sequence). The CDR3 spells CASRPGGPQPQHF.

The chain carries TRBV19 and TRBJ1-5; no DNA is available, so the TRBD1 call from TCRdb remains unchecked. Germline V gene data show CDR1 as LNHDA and CDR2 as SQIVND (reference sequence). This CDR3 is built from 15 residues. The CDR3: CASRPGQEDGRTQHF.

The chain has TRBV6-1 and TRBJ2-3; the D gene TCRdb calls, TRBD1, cannot be checked with no DNA. Germline CDR1 MNHNS, CDR2 SASEGT. There are 16 residues in the CDR3. The CDR3 region is CASSARGETSTDTQYF.

The gene calls are TRBV6-1 and TRBJ1-2; absent DNA, TCRdb's TRBD1 call cannot be checked. Germline loops: CDR1 MNHNS, CDR2 SASEGT. The CDR3 loop spans 14 amino acids. CDR3 residues: CASSERGRVGGYTF.

J is TRBJ2-3 and V is TRBV18. This CDR3 comprises 14 residues. Germline lookup yields CDR1 KGHSH and CDR2 LQKENI. The CDR3 reads CASSGMGSTDTQYF.